A single sample gave rise to the 32 T cell receptor beta chains below, sequenced in a study of CD8+ T cells in alopecia areata. Treatment here: oral pan-JAK inhibitor, 5-10 mg twice daily. The authors extracted RNA and reverse transcribed it into cDNA as the sequencing template. Assay used: immunoSEQ multiplex PCR; TCRdb lists only in-frame clones, some missing. Of 150,000 to 200,000 clones listed, around 71% were seen once; the top ten hold 0.9% to 1%. This specimen consisted of CD4+ T cells sorted from blood, obtained at week 4, from a patient treated with tofacitinib. Source of these receptors: a human donor with alopecia areata.

The chain uses TRBV30 and TRBJ1-2; possibly TRBD1 for D (5 bases). Deletions cut 4 bases from V and 2 bases from J, with 11 bases between. The germline gives CDR1 GTSNPN, CDR2 SVGIG (reference sequence). The CDR3 runs 13 residues. CDR3 in amino acids: CAWTRVVNYGYTF. Written as DNA, the CDR3 is TGTGCCTGGACCAGGGTAGTCAACTATGGCTACACCTTC.

The genes are TRBV6-6 and TRBJ2-5, with D possibly being TRBD1 (5 bases). The CDR3 is made up of 12 amino acids. The ends were cut back, 4 bases at V and 5 bases at J, with 8 bases in the middle. Germline V gene sequence: CDR1 MNHNY, CDR2 SVGAGI (reference sequence). DNA of the CDR3: TGTGCCAGCAGTTTTGGGGCCGAGACCCAGTACTTC. Encoded protein: CASSFGAETQYF.

This chain links TRBV5-6 with TRBJ2-1; 9 bases line up with TRBD1. CDR1 and CDR2 (germline): SGHDT, YYEEEE. The ends lost 3 bases at V and 10 bases at J; junction bases unmatched: 5. CDR3 length equals 13 residues. The DNA for the CDR3 is TGTGCCAGCAGCTCTACAGGGGGCCGCGAGCAGTTCTTC. Translation gives CASSSTGGREQFF.

On this clone: The limits of the CDR3 on the DNA are not certain, so only TCRdb's listed CDR3 is given. The rearrangement links TRBV25-1 to TRBJ1-2; no DNA check was done on the table's D call, TRBD1. Germline loops: CDR1 MGHDK, CDR2 SYGVNS. Termini included, the CDR3 measures 14 amino acids. The CDR3 here is CASSDWGTGTFLTF.

This clone was observed once. The V gene is TRBV4-3, the J gene TRBJ2-6; D remains unclear. The CDR3 is made up of 15 amino acids. Germline-derived CDR1 and CDR2 are LGHNA and YSLEER. V was clipped by 2 bases and J by 0 bases, with 5 bases between them. DNA for the CDR3: TGCGCCAGCAGCCAACGAGGCTCTGGGGCCAACGTCCTGACTTTC. Translation: CASSQRGSGANVLTF.

As for this clone: The same CDR3 arises from other DNA sequences in this sample as well. The CDR3 loop is CASSGDRSSYEQYF. The CDR3 DNA sequence: TGTGCCAGCAGTGGGGACCGGAGCTCCTACGAGCAGTACTTC. The rearrangement links TRBV25-1 to TRBJ2-7; D is perhaps TRBD1 or TRBD2 (5 bases each). V shed 4 bases and J shed 0 bases, with 10 bases lying between them. The CDR3 is 14 residues long. From germline, CDR1 is MGHDK and CDR2 SYGVNS.

The genes are TRBV7-9 and TRBJ2-7, with no clear D. The CDR3 has 14 amino acids. V lost 2 bases and J 2 bases, leaving 10 bases between the germline ends. CDR1 is SEHNR and CDR2 is FQNEAQ in the germline V gene (reference sequence). DNA of the CDR3: TGTGCCAGCAGCTTAAATGTAAAAACCTACGAGCAGTACTTC. This encodes CASSLNVKTYEQYF.

V gene TRBV11-2 combines with J gene TRBJ2-5; possible D gene TRBD1, 6 bases. Trimming took off 1 base at V and 2 bases at J, with 11 bases between the two ends. The length of the CDR3 is 15 residues. From germline, CDR1 is SGHAT and CDR2 FQNNGV. The CDR3 region is CASSLGRTVQETQYF. The CDR3 nucleotides are TGTGCCAGCAGCTTAGGGAGGACAGTACAAGAGACCCAGTACTTC.

The CDR3 DNA is TGTGCTAGTGGTACGCACATAGCCGGGACAGATTTCACCGGGGAGCTGTTTTTT. Its protein product is CASGTHIAGTDFTGELFF. The chain has TRBV12-5 and TRBJ2-2, with 7 bases fitting TRBD1. CDR1 is LGHNT, CDR2 FRNRAP, per germline. After removal of 5 bases from V and 4 bases from J, the junction contained 16 bases not matched to a gene. This CDR3 comprises 18 residues.

The chain is built from TRBV7-3 and TRBJ2-6, with D unresolved. Between the trimmed V and J ends, which lost 1 base and 2 bases, there was a span of 6 bases. This CDR3 spans 15 amino acids. Germline-derived CDR1 and CDR2 are SGHTA and FQGTGA. The chain's CDR3 is CASSLSTAGANVLTF. CDR3 DNA sequence: TGTGCCAGCAGCTTAAGTACCGCTGGGGCCAACGTCCTGACTTTC.

This clone showed up just a few times. The V call is TRBV19, the J call TRBJ2-1, with D hard to call. From germline, CDR1 is LNHDA and CDR2 SQIVND (reference sequence). The V gene lost 2 bases and the J gene lost 6 bases, with 8 bases spanning the gap. CDR3 length equals 13 residues. DNA of the CDR3: TGTGCCAGTAGTATACAGGAATCCAATGAGCAGTTCTTC. This translates into CASSIQESNEQFF.

J is TRBJ2-5 and V is TRBV6-6; D not resolved. Trimming removed 5 bases from V and 2 bases from J, with 3 bases in between. Germline values: CDR1 MNHNY, CDR2 SVGAGI (reference sequence). This CDR3 is 11 amino acids long. The CDR3, as DNA: TGTGCCAGCAGTATTCAAGAGACCCAGTACTTC. Its protein is CASSIQETQYF.

The rearrangement links TRBV29-1 to TRBJ2-5; possible D gene TRBD1, 5 bases. V lost 3 bases to trimming and J lost 4 bases, with 12 bases between them. The germline gives CDR1 SQVTM, CDR2 ANQGSEA. The CDR3 is 13 amino acids. The CDR3 DNA sequence: TGCAGCGTTGAGGGGCTTCTTGGAGAGACCCAGTACTTC. As protein: CSVEGLLGETQYF.

The rearrangement links TRBV19 to TRBJ1-6, with TRBD1 matching 7 bases. CDR3 length: 12 residues. The germline V gene has CDR1 LNHDA and CDR2 SQIVND (reference sequence). V gave up 10 bases and J gave up 9 bases; unmatched junction bases: 6. CDR3 nucleotides: TGTGCCACCAACAGGGGTATTTCACCCCTCCACTTT. Encoded protein: CATNRGISPLHF. The whole variable domain, remainder taken from reference TRBV19 and TRBJ1-6, is DGGITQSPKYLFRKEGQNVTLSCEQNLNHDAMYWYRQDPGQGLRLIYYSQIVNDFQKGDIAEGYSVSREKKESFPLTVTSAQKNPTAFYLCATNRGISPLHFGNGTRLTVT.

The chain is built from TRBV27 and TRBJ2-4, with 9 bases aligning to TRBD2. Trimming removed 8 bases from V and 0 bases from J; junction bases left unmatched: 11. CDR3 size: 17 residues. The V gene's germline CDR1 is MNHEY and CDR2 SMNVEV (reference sequence). CDR3 protein: CASLAGAATLAKNIQYF. CDR3 sequence (DNA): TGTGCCAGCTTAGCGGGGGCCGCGACCTTAGCCAAAAACATTCAGTACTTC.

This clone was detected only a few times. The gene calls are TRBV18 and TRBJ1-6; 8 bases map to TRBD1. This CDR3 spans 15 amino acids. CDR1 KGHSH and CDR2 LQKENI come from the germline V gene. Trimming at V came to 3 bases and at J to 7 bases, leaving 5 bases not matched to a gene. CDR3 in DNA: TGTGCCAGCTCACCCCTCGGGGACAGGAATTCACCCCTCCACTTT. Its protein product is CASSPLGDRNSPLHF.

The chain links TRBV6-6 to TRBJ1-1; D gene uncertain. CDR1 is MNHNY, CDR2 SVGAGI, per germline (reference sequence). The V end lost 6 bases, the J end lost 8 bases, and 7 bases lay between the germline ends. There are 10 residues in the CDR3. CDR3 sequence reads: CASSRTEAFF. The DNA of the CDR3 is TGTGCCAGCAGCCGGACCGAAGCTTTCTTT.

The chain carries TRBV25-1 and TRBJ1-1; D is ambiguous. Germline CDR1 MGHDK, CDR2 SYGVNS. V was cut by 4 bases and J by 8 bases, with 8 bases left in between. The CDR3 loop spans 11 amino acids. CDR3 DNA sequence: TGTGCCAGCAGTGCCCTTAGGGAAGCTTTCTTT. This translates into CASSALREAFF.

The CDR3 DNA sequence: TGTGCCAGCAGTTACAGGGGGCCCAACTATGGCTACACCTTC. It yields the protein CASSYRGPNYGYTF. The chain is built from TRBV6-5 and TRBJ1-2; 7 nucleotides match TRBD1. V was pared by 2 bases and J by 2 bases, with 2 bases of the junction left unmatched. The CDR3 consists of 14 residues. Per germline, CDR1 MNHEY and CDR2 SVGAGI.

This chain connects TRBV11-2 to TRBJ2-5; 7 bases map to TRBD1. Germline CDR1 is SGHAT and CDR2 is FQNNGV. This CDR3 is built from 16 residues. J gave up 4 bases and V 0 bases, and 8 bases lay outside the gene matches. In nucleotides, the CDR3 is TGTGCCAGCAGCTTAGACTTAGGGGGCGGAGGAGAGACCCAGTACTTC. Its translation is CASSLDLGGGGETQYF.

This clone was picked up a small number of times. The chain links TRBV29-1 to TRBJ2-3; D perhaps matches TRBD2 (5 bases). Germline V CDR1 and CDR2: SQVTM, ANQGSEA. The V gene lost 3 bases and the J gene lost 1 base, with 11 bases spanning the gap. The CDR3 contains 14 residues. The CDR3 is CSVDWGAGTDTQYF. The CDR3 nucleotides read TGCAGCGTTGATTGGGGAGCCGGCACAGATACGCAGTATTTT.

V and J are TRBV6-5 and TRBJ1-4; no clear D gene. V lost 2 bases and J lost 12, with 10 bases in between. CDR3 size: 12 residues. Germline CDR1 reads MNHEY; CDR2 reads SVGAGI. For the CDR3, the DNA is TGTGCCAGCAGTTACCGTGGCGCGGAACTGTTTTTT. Translated: CASSYRGAELFF.

The chain links TRBV30 to TRBJ1-1, with 10 nucleotides matching TRBD1. CDR3 length equals 12 residues. The junction had 2 bases not matched to a gene; V was cut back by 5 bases and J by 5 bases. Looked up from germline, CDR1 is GTSNPN and CDR2 is SVGIG (reference sequence). The CDR3 here is CAWEGQGTEAFF. As DNA, the CDR3 is TGTGCCTGGGAGGGACAGGGGACTGAAGCTTTCTTT.

The rearrangement uses TRBV5-6 and TRBJ1-1, with D perhaps TRBD1 (5 bases). The CDR3 contains 18 residues. Germline V CDR1 and CDR2: SGHDT, YYEEEE. V lost 1 base, J lost 5 bases, and 24 bases lay in between. The CDR3 reads CASSLSGPIPSFPTEAFF. For the CDR3, the DNA is TGTGCCAGCAGCTTGTCGGGACCCATTCCCAGTTTCCCTACTGAAGCTTTCTTT.

V is TRBV7-6 and J is TRBJ1-2, with a tentative D call TRBD1 (5 bases). In germline, CDR1 is SGHVS, CDR2 FNYEAQ. The CDR3 spans 11 residues. The V gene lost 11 bases and the J gene lost 10 bases, with 17 bases spanning the gap. In nucleotides, the CDR3 is TGTGCCTCGAGGGGTTTTGGGGACTACACCTTC. This gives the protein CASRGFGDYTF.

This chain uses TRBV25-1 with TRBJ1-3; D uncertain. Deletions cut 10 bases from V and 0 bases from J, with 10 bases between. Germline CDR1 reads MGHDK; CDR2 reads SYGVNS. The CDR3 is 13 amino acids. The CDR3 sequence: CAMESVSGNTIYF. The CDR3 region has the DNA TGTGCCATGGAAAGTGTCTCTGGAAACACCATATATTTT.

This chain uses TRBV6-1 with TRBJ2-7; D is possibly TRBD1 (6 bases). Germline loops: CDR1 MNHNS, CDR2 SASEGT. The CDR3 runs 14 residues. V lost 6 bases, J lost 0 bases, and 12 bases lay in between. The CDR3 protein is CASRPGHSSYEQYF. DNA for the CDR3: TGTGCCAGCAGACCGGGACATAGCTCCTACGAGCAGTACTTC.

The rearrangement joins TRBV30 to TRBJ1-6; TRBD1 is a possible D gene (6 bases). Germline V CDR1 and CDR2: GTSNPN, SVGIG (reference sequence). V was trimmed by 0 bases and J by 6 bases, leaving 15 bases between them. The CDR3 has 16 residues. CDR3 amino acids: CAWSVLWGQFNSPLHF. In DNA form, the CDR3 reads TGTGCCTGGAGTGTACTTTGGGGGCAGTTTAATTCACCCCTCCACTTT.

This clone was counted once. CDR3 bases: TGTGCCAGCAGTGTAGGAGGTTCACCCCTCCACTTT. Translated: CASSVGGSPLHF. The V and J genes are TRBV2 and TRBJ1-6; D unclear. Trimming left V 4 bases short and J 9 bases short, with 7 bases between. This CDR3 comprises 12 residues. Per the germline V gene, CDR1 is SNHLY and CDR2 is FYNNEI. Together with reference TRBV2 and TRBJ1-6, the CDR3 gives the full variable domain: EPEVTQTPSHQVTQMGQEVILRCVPISNHLYFYWYRQILGQKVEFLVSFYNNEISEKSEIFDDQFSVERPDGSNFTLKIRSTKLEDSAMYFCASSVGGSPLHFGNGTRLTVT.

The sample holds a few counts of this clone. The V gene is TRBV27, the J gene TRBJ2-7; D possibly matches TRBD1 or TRBD2 (5 bases each). V was trimmed by 2 bases and J by 6 bases, leaving 11 bases between them. Germline CDR1 reads MNHEY; CDR2 reads SMNVEV (reference sequence). The CDR3 extends over 13 amino acids. The CDR3 is CASSLGTTAEQYF. The CDR3 region has the DNA TGTGCCAGCAGTTTAGGGACGACGGCCGAGCAGTACTTC.

The V and J genes are TRBV30 and TRBJ2-2; 7 bases are shared with TRBD1. This CDR3 comprises 16 residues. V was clipped by 0 bases and J by 1 base; unmatched bases: 5. Germline CDR1 GTSNPN, CDR2 SVGIG (reference sequence). CDR3 bases: TGTGCCTGGAGTGTTTCTAGGACAGGGAACACCGGGGAGCTGTTTTTT. Protein: CAWSVSRTGNTGELFF.

This clone has only a few counts. The rearrangement joins TRBV4-3 to TRBJ2-1, with D maybe TRBD2 (7 bases). There are 13 residues in the CDR3. Germline lookup yields CDR1 LGHNA and CDR2 YSLEER. Between the trimmed V and J ends, which lost 1 base and 10 bases, there was a span of 11 bases. CDR3 amino acids: CASSQVGGGEQFF. The CDR3 DNA reads TGCGCCAGCAGCCAAGTGGGAGGGGGGGAGCAGTTCTTC.